The TCR beta chain under discussion was sequenced for a study of cytomegalovirus exposure and HLA in healthy donors. Unmatched junction bases numbered 7, after V lost 5 bases and J lost 7 bases. The CDR3 is 14 amino acids. Germline CDR1 SGHVS, CDR2 FNYEAQ. With 60 Vbeta and 13 Jbeta primers, the PCR was carried out. Generated by immunoSEQ multiplex PCR, the TCRdb table keeps only in-frame clones and is missing some. The sample contains 90,000 to 140,000 clones, approximately 70% of which appear only once. General study findings and limits: In a later analysis, the majority of CMV-associated beta chains seemingly showed HLA restriction. Reported performance of the classifier showed diagnosis of cytomegalovirus status with high specificity and sensitivity.

Notes on this clone: No antigen is known for it.

Sample: PBMCs. This clonotype originated in a man aged 25 to 45 in good health and CMV-seronegative. The rearrangement joins TRBV7-6 to TRBJ2-1, with 8 bases aligning to TRBD2. The DNA of the CDR3 is TGTGCCAGCAGCAAAAGCGGGAGTCGGAATGAGCAGTTCTTC. This codes for CASSKSGSRNEQFF.